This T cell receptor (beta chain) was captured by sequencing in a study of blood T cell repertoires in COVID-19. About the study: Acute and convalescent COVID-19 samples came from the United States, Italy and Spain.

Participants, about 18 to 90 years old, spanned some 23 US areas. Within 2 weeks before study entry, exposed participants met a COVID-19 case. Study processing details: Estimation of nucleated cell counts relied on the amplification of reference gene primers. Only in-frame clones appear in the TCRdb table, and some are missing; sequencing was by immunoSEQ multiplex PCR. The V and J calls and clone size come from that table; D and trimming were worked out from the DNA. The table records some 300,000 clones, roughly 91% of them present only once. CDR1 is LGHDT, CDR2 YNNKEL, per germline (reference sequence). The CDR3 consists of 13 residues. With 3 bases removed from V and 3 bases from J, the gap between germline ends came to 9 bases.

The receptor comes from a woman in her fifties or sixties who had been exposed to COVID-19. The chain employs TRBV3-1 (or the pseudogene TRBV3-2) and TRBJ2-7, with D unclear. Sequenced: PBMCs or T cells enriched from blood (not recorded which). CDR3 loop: CASSHATGYEQYF. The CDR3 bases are TGTGCCAGCAGCCACGCGACTGGCTACGAGCAGTACTTC.